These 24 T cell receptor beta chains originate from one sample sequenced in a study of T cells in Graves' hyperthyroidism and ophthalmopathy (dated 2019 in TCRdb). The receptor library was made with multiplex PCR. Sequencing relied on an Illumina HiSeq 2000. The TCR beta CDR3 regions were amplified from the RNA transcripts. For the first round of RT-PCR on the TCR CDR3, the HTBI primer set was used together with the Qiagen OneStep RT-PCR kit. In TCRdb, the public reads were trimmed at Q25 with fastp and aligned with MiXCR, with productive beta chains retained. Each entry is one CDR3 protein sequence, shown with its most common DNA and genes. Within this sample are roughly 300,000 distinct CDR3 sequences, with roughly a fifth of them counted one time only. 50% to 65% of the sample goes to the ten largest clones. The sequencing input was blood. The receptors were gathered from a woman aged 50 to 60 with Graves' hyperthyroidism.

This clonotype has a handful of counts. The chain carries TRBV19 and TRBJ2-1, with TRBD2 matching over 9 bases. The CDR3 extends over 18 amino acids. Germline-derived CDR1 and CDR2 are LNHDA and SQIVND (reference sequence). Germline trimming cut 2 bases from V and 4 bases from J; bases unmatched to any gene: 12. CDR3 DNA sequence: TGTGCCAGTAGTATAAAGCGATCGGGACTAGCATTTTACAATGAGCAGTTCTTC. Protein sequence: CASSIKRSGLAFYNEQFF.

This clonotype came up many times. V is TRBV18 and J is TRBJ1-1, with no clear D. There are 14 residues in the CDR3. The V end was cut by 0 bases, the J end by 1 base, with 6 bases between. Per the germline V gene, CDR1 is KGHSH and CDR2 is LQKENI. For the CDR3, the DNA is TGTGCCAGCTCACCACCGACACCGAACACTGAAGCTTTCTTT. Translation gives CASSPPTPNTEAFF. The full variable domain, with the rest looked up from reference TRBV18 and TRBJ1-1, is NAGVMQNPRHLVRRRGQEARLRCSPMKGHSHVYWYRQLPEEGLKFMVYLQKENIIDESGMPKERFSAEFPKEGPSILRIQQVVRGDSAAYFCASSPPTPNTEAFFGQGTRLTVV.

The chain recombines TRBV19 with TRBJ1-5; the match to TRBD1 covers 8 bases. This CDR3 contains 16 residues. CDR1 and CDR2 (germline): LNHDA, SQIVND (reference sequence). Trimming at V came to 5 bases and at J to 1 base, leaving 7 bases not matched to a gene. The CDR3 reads CASSGRQGWSNQPQHF. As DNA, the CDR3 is TGTGCCAGTAGTGGCCGACAGGGGTGGAGCAATCAGCCCCAGCATTTT.

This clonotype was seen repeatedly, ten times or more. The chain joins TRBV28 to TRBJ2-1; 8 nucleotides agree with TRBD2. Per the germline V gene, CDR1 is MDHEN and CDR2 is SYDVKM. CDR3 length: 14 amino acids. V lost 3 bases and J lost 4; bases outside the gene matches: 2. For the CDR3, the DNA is TGTGCCAGCAGTTTCGGGACTAGATACAATGAGCAGTTCTTC. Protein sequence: CASSFGTRYNEQFF. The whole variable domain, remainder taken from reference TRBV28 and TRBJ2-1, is DVKVTQSSRYLVKRTGEKVFLECVQDMDHENMFWYRQDPGLGLRLIYFSYDVKMKEKGDIPEGYSVSREKKERFSLILESASTNQTSMYLCASSFGTRYNEQFFGPGTRLTVL.

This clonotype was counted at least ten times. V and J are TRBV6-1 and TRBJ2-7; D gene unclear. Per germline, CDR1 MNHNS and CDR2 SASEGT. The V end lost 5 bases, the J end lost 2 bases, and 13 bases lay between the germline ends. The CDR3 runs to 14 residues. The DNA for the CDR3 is TGTGCCAGCAGTCCCCTGGGGTTTGCCTACGAGCAGTACTTC. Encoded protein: CASSPLGFAYEQYF.

In DNA, the CDR3 is TGCAGTGCTGCGGACAGTAATAGCAATCAGCCCCAGCATTTT. Its translation is CSAADSNSNQPQHF. J is TRBJ1-5 and V is TRBV20-1; weak D call: TRBD1 (6 bases). Trimming removed 5 bases from V and 0 bases from J, with 11 bases in between. The CDR3 covers 14 residues. CDR1 DFQATT and CDR2 SNEGSKA come from the germline V gene (reference sequence).

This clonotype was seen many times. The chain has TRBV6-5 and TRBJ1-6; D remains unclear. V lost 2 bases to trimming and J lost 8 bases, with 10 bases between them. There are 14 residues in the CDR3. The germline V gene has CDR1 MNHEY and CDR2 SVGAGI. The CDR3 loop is CASSYALTDSPLHF. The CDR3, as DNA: TGTGCCAGCAGTTACGCCCTGACGGATTCACCCCTCCACTTT.

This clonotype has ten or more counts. CDR3 sequence: CSARTGSADTEAFF. In nucleotides, the CDR3 is TGCAGTGCTAGGACAGGGAGCGCCGACACTGAAGCTTTCTTT. The V call is TRBV20-1, the J call TRBJ1-1; 7 bases fit TRBD1. The V gene's germline CDR1 is DFQATT and CDR2 SNEGSKA (reference sequence). The CDR3 sequence is 14 residues long. The ends lost 3 bases at V and 3 bases at J; junction bases unmatched: 7.

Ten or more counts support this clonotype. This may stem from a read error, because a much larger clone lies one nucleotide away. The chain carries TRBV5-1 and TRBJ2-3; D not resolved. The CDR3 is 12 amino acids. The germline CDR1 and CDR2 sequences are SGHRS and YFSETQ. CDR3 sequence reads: CASSVGTDTQYF. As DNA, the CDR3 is TGTGCCAGCAGCGTAGGCACAGATACGCAGTATTTT.

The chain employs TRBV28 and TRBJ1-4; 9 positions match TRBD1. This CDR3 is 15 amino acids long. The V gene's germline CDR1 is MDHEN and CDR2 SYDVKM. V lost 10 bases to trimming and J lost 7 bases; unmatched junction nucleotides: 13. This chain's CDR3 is CATIPPQGASEKLFF. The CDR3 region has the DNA TGTGCCACCATCCCTCCACAGGGGGCATCTGAAAAACTGTTTTTT.

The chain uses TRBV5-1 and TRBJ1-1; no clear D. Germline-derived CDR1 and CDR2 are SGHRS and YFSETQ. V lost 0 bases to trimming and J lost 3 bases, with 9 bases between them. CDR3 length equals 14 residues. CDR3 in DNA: TGCGCCAGCAGCTTGGGAGACACTTACACTGAAGCTTTCTTT. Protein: CASSLGDTYTEAFF.

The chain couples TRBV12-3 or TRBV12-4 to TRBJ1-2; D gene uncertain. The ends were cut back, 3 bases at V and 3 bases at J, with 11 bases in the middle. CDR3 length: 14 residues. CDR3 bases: TGTGCCAGCAGTTTCGCTCAGGAGGACTATGGCTACACCTTC. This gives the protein CASSFAQEDYGYTF.

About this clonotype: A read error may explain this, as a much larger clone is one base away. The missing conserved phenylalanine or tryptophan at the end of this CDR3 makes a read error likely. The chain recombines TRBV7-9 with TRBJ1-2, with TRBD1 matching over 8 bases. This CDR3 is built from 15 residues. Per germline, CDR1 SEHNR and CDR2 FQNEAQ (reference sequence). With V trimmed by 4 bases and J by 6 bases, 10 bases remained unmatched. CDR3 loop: CASSSNTYRGNGYTL. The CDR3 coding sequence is TGTGCCAGCAGCTCGAATACCTACAGGGGGAATGGCTACACCCTC.

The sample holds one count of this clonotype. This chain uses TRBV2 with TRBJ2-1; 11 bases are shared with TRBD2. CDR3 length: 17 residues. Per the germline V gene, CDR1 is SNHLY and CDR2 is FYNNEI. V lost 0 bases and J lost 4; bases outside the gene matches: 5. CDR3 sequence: CASSEALAGGKYNEQFF. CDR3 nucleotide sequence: TGTGCCAGCAGTGAAGCGCTAGCGGGAGGCAAATACAATGAGCAGTTCTTC.

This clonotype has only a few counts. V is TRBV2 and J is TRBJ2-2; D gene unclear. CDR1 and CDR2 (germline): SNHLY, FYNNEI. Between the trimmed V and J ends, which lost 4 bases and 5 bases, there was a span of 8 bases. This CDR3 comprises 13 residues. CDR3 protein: CASSGGGTGELFF. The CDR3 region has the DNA TGTGCCAGCAGTGGGGGTGGGACCGGGGAGCTGTTTTTT.

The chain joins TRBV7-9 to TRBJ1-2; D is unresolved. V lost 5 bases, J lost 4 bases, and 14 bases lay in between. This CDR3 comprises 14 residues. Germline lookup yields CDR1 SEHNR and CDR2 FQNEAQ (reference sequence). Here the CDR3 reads CASSATPSSYGYTF. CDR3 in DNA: TGTGCCAGCAGCGCGACTCCCTCCTCCTATGGCTACACCTTC.

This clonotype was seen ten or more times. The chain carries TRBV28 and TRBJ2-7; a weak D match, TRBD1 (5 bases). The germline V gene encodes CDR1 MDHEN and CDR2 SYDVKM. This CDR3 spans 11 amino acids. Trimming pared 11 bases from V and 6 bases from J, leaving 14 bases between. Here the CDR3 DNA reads TGTGCCTCCGCGCGTAGGGGCGAGCAGTACTTC. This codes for CASARRGEQYF.

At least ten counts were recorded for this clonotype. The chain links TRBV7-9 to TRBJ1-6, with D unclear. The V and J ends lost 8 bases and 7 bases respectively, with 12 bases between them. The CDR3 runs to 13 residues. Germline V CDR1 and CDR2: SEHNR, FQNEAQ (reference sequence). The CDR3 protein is CASGNDRNSPLHF. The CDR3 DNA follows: TGTGCCAGCGGCAACGACCGGAATTCACCCCTCCACTTT.

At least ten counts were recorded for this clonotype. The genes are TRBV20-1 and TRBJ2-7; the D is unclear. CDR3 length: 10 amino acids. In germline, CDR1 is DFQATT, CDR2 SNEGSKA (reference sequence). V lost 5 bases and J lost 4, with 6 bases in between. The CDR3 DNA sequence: TGCAGTGCTTCCGATTACGAGCAGTACTTC. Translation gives CSASDYEQYF.

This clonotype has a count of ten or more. The CDR3 is CASSVGPNSHGNTIYF. CDR3 DNA: TGTGCCAGCAGCGTAGGCCCTAACAGCCATGGAAACACCATATATTTT. J is TRBJ1-3 and V is TRBV9; D uncertain. V was cut by 0 bases and J by 3 bases, with 13 bases left in between. Germline CDR1 SGDLS, CDR2 YYNGEE. The CDR3 loop spans 16 amino acids.

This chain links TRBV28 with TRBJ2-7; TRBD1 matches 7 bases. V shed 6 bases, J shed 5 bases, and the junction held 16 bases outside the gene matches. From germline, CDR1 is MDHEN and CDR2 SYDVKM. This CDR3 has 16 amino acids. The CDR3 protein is CASRETGAFSENEQYF. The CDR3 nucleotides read TGTGCCAGCAGGGAAACAGGGGCCTTCTCCGAGAACGAGCAGTACTTC.

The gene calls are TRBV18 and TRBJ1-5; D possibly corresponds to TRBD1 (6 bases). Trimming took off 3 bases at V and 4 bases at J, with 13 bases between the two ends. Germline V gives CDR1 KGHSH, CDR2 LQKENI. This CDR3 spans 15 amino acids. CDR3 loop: CASSPQTGENQPQHF. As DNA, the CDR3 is TGTGCCAGCTCACCCCAGACAGGAGAAAATCAGCCCCAGCATTTT.

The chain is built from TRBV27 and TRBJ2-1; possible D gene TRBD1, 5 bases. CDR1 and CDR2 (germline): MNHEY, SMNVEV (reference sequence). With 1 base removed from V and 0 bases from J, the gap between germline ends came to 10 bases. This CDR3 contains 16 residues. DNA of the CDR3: TGTGCCAGCAGTTTATTTCCCAGGGACTCCTACAATGAGCAGTTCTTC. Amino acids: CASSLFPRDSYNEQFF.

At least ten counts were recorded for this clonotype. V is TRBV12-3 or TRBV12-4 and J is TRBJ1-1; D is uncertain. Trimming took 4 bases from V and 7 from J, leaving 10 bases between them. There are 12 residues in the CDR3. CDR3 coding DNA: TGTGCCAGCAGTTCACAGTATGGTGAAGCTTTCTTT. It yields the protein CASSSQYGEAFF.